Listed below are T cell receptor beta chains from one sample, sequenced in a study of T cells in Graves' hyperthyroidism and ophthalmopathy. TCRdb re-derived calls from the multiplex PCR reads in MiXCR, one entry per CDR3 protein. The sample consists of a few hundred thousand distinct CDR3 sequences, approximately 17% of them appearing once. The sequenced sample consisted of blood. The receptors derive from a man between 18 and 29 years old with Graves' ophthalmopathy. CDR3s include the opening cysteine and the closing phenylalanine or tryptophan. A D gene is named only where the DNA matches it firmly. Some rows have no size entry. The others give once, few or many, or a class for an expanded clone.

j_gene: TRBJ1-4
abundance: many
d_gene: -
v_gene: TRBV2
CDR3nt: TGTGCCAGCAGTTTTCATAGAACTAATGAAAAACTGTTTTTT
CDR3aa: CASSFHRTNEKLFF

j_gene: TRBJ1-2
abundance: few
d_gene: -
v_gene: TRBV20-1
CDR3nt: TGCAGTGCCACCCGCGACGGCTTCTATGGCTACACCTTC
CDR3aa: CSATRDGFYGYTF

j_gene: TRBJ1-6
abundance: few
d_gene: -
v_gene: TRBV11-2
CDR3nt: TGTGCCAGCAGCCAGGCGCCGGGGGGGACACCCCTCCACTTT
CDR3aa: CASSQAPGGTPLHF

j_gene: TRBJ2-5
abundance: -
d_gene: -
v_gene: TRBV11-2
CDR3nt: TGTGCCAGCAGCTTAGGGTTTGCCGGGGGGACCCAGTACTTC
CDR3aa: CASSLGFAGGTQYF

j_gene: TRBJ2-7
abundance: many
d_gene: -
v_gene: TRBV3-1
CDR3nt: TGTGCCAGCAGCCAAGAATTTGAGAGCGAGCAGTACTTC
CDR3aa: CASSQEFESEQYF

j_gene: TRBJ1-1
abundance: few
d_gene: -
v_gene: TRBV4-2
CDR3nt: TGTGCCAGCAGCCAAGATCTCATGCAGTTTAACACTGAAGCTTTCTTT
CDR3aa: CASSQDLMQFNTEAFF

j_gene: TRBJ2-3
abundance: many
d_gene: TRBD2
v_gene: TRBV15
CDR3nt: TGTGCCACCAGCACATTAGCGGGGAGTAGCACAGATACGCAGTATTTT
CDR3aa: CATSTLAGSSTDTQYF

j_gene: TRBJ2-1
abundance: many
d_gene: TRBD2
v_gene: TRBV12-3/TRBV12-4
CDR3nt: TGTGCCAGCAGGCGGGGGGGCCTAGGCAATGAGCAGTTCTTC
CDR3aa: CASRRGGLGNEQFF

j_gene: TRBJ2-3
abundance: few
d_gene: TRBD1
v_gene: TRBV6-1
CDR3nt: TGTGCCAGCAGTGGCCGAGTTTGGGGGGACAGGGGGCCAGATACGCAGTATTTT
CDR3aa: CASSGRVWGDRGPDTQYF

j_gene: TRBJ1-5
abundance: many
d_gene: -
v_gene: TRBV20-1
CDR3nt: TGCAGTGCTAGTTGGTCAATCCGCCAGGATCAGCCCCAGCATTTT
CDR3aa: CSASWSIRQDQPQHF

j_gene: TRBJ1-6
abundance: few
d_gene: TRBD1
v_gene: TRBV27
CDR3nt: TGTGCCAGCAGCTCCCGGGACAGTAGCTCCTATAATTCACCCCTCCACTTT
CDR3aa: CASSSRDSSSYNSPLHF

j_gene: TRBJ2-7
abundance: many
d_gene: -
v_gene: TRBV28
CDR3nt: TGTGCCAGCAGGAGATCCCCGGGGGAGCGGGAGCAGTACTTC
CDR3aa: CASRRSPGEREQYF

j_gene: TRBJ1-2
abundance: -
d_gene: -
v_gene: TRBV13
CDR3nt: TGTGCCAGCAGCTTAGTCCAGGGAAATTCCTATGGCTACACCTTC
CDR3aa: CASSLVQGNSYGYTF

j_gene: TRBJ1-5
abundance: many
d_gene: -
v_gene: TRBV12-3/TRBV12-4
CDR3nt: TGTGCCAGCAGCCAGCTGTCGAACAATCAGCCCCAGCATTTT
CDR3aa: CASSQLSNNQPQHF

j_gene: TRBJ2-7
abundance: few
d_gene: -
v_gene: TRBV7-9
CDR3nt: TGTGCCAGCAGCGGATCTGGGAACTACGAGCAGTACTTC
CDR3aa: CASSGSGNYEQYF

j_gene: TRBJ2-7
abundance: many
d_gene: TRBD1
v_gene: TRBV7-3
CDR3nt: TGTGCCAGCAGCCCCGGACAGGGGGCCGGGTACGAGCAGTACTTC
CDR3aa: CASSPGQGAGYEQYF

j_gene: TRBJ1-1
abundance: many
d_gene: -
v_gene: TRBV9
CDR3nt: TGTGCCAGCAGCGTAGAAGGGGGGGGGAACACTGAAGCTTTCTTT
CDR3aa: CASSVEGGGNTEAFF

j_gene: TRBJ2-5
abundance: many
d_gene: -
v_gene: TRBV6-5
CDR3nt: TGTGCCAGCAGTTACGCCAAGGGGGGACAAGAGACCCAGTACTTC
CDR3aa: CASSYAKGGQETQYF